This TCR beta chain is drawn from a study of CD8 T cells in ankylosing spondylitis. Findings and limits, study-wide: The study looked at matched synovial fluid samples from ankylosing spondylitis patients. Disease-linked clones were reported to be significantly enriched there. Certain motif variants had earlier appeared in reactive arthritis synovial fluid and blood. The authors found the disease-linked clones to be CD8+ and relatively rare in peripheral blood. One TCR beta motif, made up of fewer than 10 highly homologous variants, appeared characteristic of ankylosing spondylitis blood.

Quantitative barcoded 5'-RACE was used to prepare TCR beta libraries. TCRdb itself ran the 5' RACE reads through MiXCR, one entry per CDR3 protein. Here the sample spans around 540,000 distinct CDR3 sequences, roughly an eighth being singletons. On this clonotype itself: Its antigen is undetermined.

This CDR3 has 16 residues. The V gene lost 5 bases and the J gene lost 3 bases, with 18 bases spanning the gap. Germline V gene sequence: CDR1 ENHRY, CDR2 SYGVKD. The chain couples TRBV10-3 to TRBJ2-3; D could derive from TRBD1 or TRBD2 (6 bases each). This clonotype originated in a male donor with ankylosing spondylitis. The specimen was blood, either unsorted or a sorted T cell fraction (not recorded which). In nucleotides, the CDR3 is TGTGCCATCAGTAAGATCACGGGGGCGCGGACAGATACGCAGTATTTT. Translation gives CAISKITGARTDTQYF.